What follows are 2 T cell receptor beta chains derived from one specimen sequenced in a study of blood T cell repertoires in COVID-19. Using immunoSEQ multiplex PCR, the repertoire was profiled, and TCRdb retains in-frame clones only, with some absent. The sample gives approximately 170,000 clones, roughly nine tenths of which show up once; 3.5% to 4% is in the top ten. Sequencing was carried out using peripheral blood. The source of these receptors is a woman aged 70-85 years with acute or convalescent COVID-19.

V is TRBV6-6 and J is TRBJ1-2, with TRBD1 matching over 10 bases. The length of the CDR3 is 16 residues. CDR1 MNHNY and CDR2 SVGAGI come from the germline V gene (reference sequence). V shed 0 bases and J 6 bases; nucleotides not matched to a gene: 7. This CDR3 reads CASSYSVKGTGDGYTF. The CDR3 DNA follows: TGTGCCAGCAGTTACTCGGTAAAGGGGACAGGGGATGGCTACACCTTC.

The V call is TRBV10-3, the J call TRBJ2-1, with 10 bases lining up with TRBD1. V was pared by 6 bases and J by 2 bases, with 4 bases of the junction left unmatched. Germline V CDR1 and CDR2: ENHRY, SYGVKD. The CDR3 loop spans 15 amino acids. CDR3 in DNA: TGTGCCATCAGGCTCGGGACAGGGGCCTACAATGAGCAGTTCTTC. This sequence encodes CAIRLGTGAYNEQFF.